The sequence of this TCR beta chain was determined in a study of regulatory T cells in long-lasting Graves disease. CDR3 regions were amplified by Arm-PCR using iRepertoire HTBI primers to build TCR beta libraries. MiXCR, run by TCRdb on the multiplex PCR reads, gives a single entry per CDR3 protein. The table has about 470,000 distinct CDR3 sequences, 20% to 25% seen once. Indicated time point: persistent/refractory GD, antithyroid drugs over 5 years with positive TRAb. Making the TCR library involved RNA that had been extracted from PBMCs. Tubes containing EDTA received roughly 8.8 milliliters of drawn peripheral blood. Germline V gene data show CDR1 as MNHNS and CDR2 as SASEGT. The CDR3 has 13 amino acids. V was pared by 6 bases and J by 5 bases, with 6 bases of the junction left unmatched. This clonotype appeared many times.

This TCR came from a female donor with Graves disease. The rearrangement joins TRBV6-1 to TRBJ2-7, with 8 nucleotides matching TRBD1. Sequencing was performed on peripheral blood mononuclear cells (PBMCs), taken when the disease was refractory, from a patient treated with antithyroid drugs. The CDR3 loop is CASRWTGSNEQYF. The DNA for the CDR3 is TGTGCCAGCAGGTGGACAGGGTCCAACGAGCAGTACTTC.